A single sample is the source of the 3 T cell receptor beta chains below, sequenced in a study of memory CD4+ T cells and cytomegalovirus serostatus. The sort gate was single viable CD3+CD4+CD8-CD45RO+ cells for memory CD4+ T cells. Method: immunoSEQ multiplex PCR; TCRdb's copy keeps in-frame clones and lacks some. Seen here are 85,000 to 100,000 clones, approximately 80% observed once, and the top ten hold less than 4.5%. The sequenced sample was memory CD4+ T cells from blood. The origin of the receptors is an adult in good health and CMV-seropositive.

The chain joins TRBV7-8 to TRBJ2-7; D may be TRBD1 (5 bases). The CDR3 extends over 15 amino acids. V shed 0 bases and J shed 5 bases, with 14 bases lying between them. Looked up from germline, CDR1 is SGHVS and CDR2 is FQNEAQ. CDR3 region: CASSLAIQGTHEQYF. In nucleotides, the CDR3 is TGTGCCAGCAGCTTAGCCATCCAGGGTACCCACGAGCAGTACTTC.

The V gene is TRBV5-1, the J gene TRBJ1-4; D gene ambiguous. The CDR3 spans 12 residues. Trimming took 7 bases from V and 4 from J, leaving 8 bases between them. In germline, CDR1 is SGHRS, CDR2 YFSETQ. CDR3 bases: TGCGCCAGCCGGAGCGGTAATGAAAAACTGTTTTTT. Translated: CASRSGNEKLFF.

The V call is TRBV5-1, the J call TRBJ2-7; D may be TRBD2 (7 bases). Germline V gene data show CDR1 as SGHRS and CDR2 as YFSETQ. Deletions cut 4 bases from V and 6 bases from J, with 23 bases between. This CDR3 spans 16 amino acids. The CDR3 loop is CASSRGQSGTGGEQYF. The CDR3, as DNA: TGCGCCAGCAGCCGAGGACAGAGCGGGACCGGAGGCGAGCAGTACTTC. Full variable domain (missing parts from reference TRBV5-1 and TRBJ2-7): KAGVTQTPRYLIKTRGQQVTLSCSPISGHRSVSWYQQTPGQGLQFLFEYFSETQRNKGNFPGRFSGRQFSNSRSEMNVSTLELGDSALYLCASSRGQSGTGGEQYFGPGTRLTVT.